This TCR beta chain was sequenced during a study of shared clonotypes between healthy human individuals. Study in general: The study enrolled two women and a few men aged 18 to 49.

The donors, healthy adults who were HIV-negative, had experienced no recent acute infections or vaccinations. Germline CDR1 and CDR2: KGHSH and LQKENI. This CDR3 region has 15 residues. The V end lost 1 base, the J end lost 5 bases, and 14 bases lay between the germline ends. In replicate PCRs of unsorted PBMC, approximately 320 ng DNA, around 30,000 T cell genomes, was used. The team ran DNA from unsorted PBMCs on ten immunoSEQ deep assay plates for sequencing. Clones were read by immunoSEQ multiplex PCR, and TCRdb kept only the in-frame ones, dropping some. The data show about 490,000 clones, over 70% seen once.

The rearrangement uses TRBV18 and TRBJ2-5, with D possibly matching TRBD2 (5 bases). Sequencing was carried out using PBMCs. This TCR came from a woman aged 35 to 49 in good health. Some clones in this sample may be carry-over from other donors' samples. The CDR3 here is CASSPLDGERETQYF. As DNA, the CDR3 is TGTGCCAGCTCACCACTGGACGGCGAGCGGGAGACCCAGTACTTC.